Following are 20 T cell receptor beta chains from one sample sequenced in a study of T cell responses to AZD1222 COVID-19 vaccine. Produced via immunoSEQ multiplex PCR; TCRdb's table is partial and in-frame only. The data contain about 150,000 clones, approximately 90% of them seen just once; the ten biggest clones take up 1.3% to 1.5%. The specimen was peripheral blood, collected on day 0 of AZD1222 vaccination. These receptors all stem from an adult in good health.

The CDR3 DNA sequence: TGTGCCAGCAGCCAGGGGACAGGGGGGAACACTGAAGCTTTCTTT. Its translation: CASSQGTGGNTEAFF. V gene TRBV4-2 combines with J gene TRBJ1-1, with TRBD1 matching over 11 bases. Germline values: CDR1 LGHNA, CDR2 YNFKEQ. This CDR3 is built from 15 residues. The junction had 1 base not matched to a gene; V was cut back by 3 bases and J by 1 base.

V usage is TRBV28 and J usage is TRBJ2-7, with D tentatively TRBD1 (6 bases). This CDR3 contains 14 residues. V lost 5 bases to trimming and J lost 2 bases, with 13 bases between them. Germline V gene sequence: CDR1 MDHEN, CDR2 SYDVKM. Written as DNA, the CDR3 is TGTGCCAGCAGTCCAGAGGGGGTTACCTACGAGCAGTACTTC. It is translated as CASSPEGVTYEQYF.

The CDR3 sequence: CASSQDVVAGPYNEQFF. DNA for the CDR3: TGTGCCAGCAGCCAAGATGTAGTAGCGGGGCCCTACAATGAGCAGTTCTTC. The V gene is TRBV3-1 (or the pseudogene TRBV3-2), the J gene TRBJ2-1; 8 positions agree with TRBD2. Germline assignment: CDR1 LGHDT and CDR2 YNNKEL (reference sequence). The CDR3 has 17 amino acids. V dropped 0 bases and J dropped 2; count of bases not matched to a gene: 6.

This chain links TRBV5-4 with TRBJ2-1; possible D gene TRBD1, 5 bases. Trimming took off 4 bases at V and 3 bases at J, with 8 bases between the two ends. The CDR3 is 13 residues long. Germline CDR1 and CDR2: SGHNT and YYREEE (reference sequence). The CDR3 sequence is CASSADSYNEQFF. DNA of the CDR3: TGTGCCAGCAGCGCCGACAGCTACAATGAGCAGTTCTTC.

The rearrangement links TRBV27 to TRBJ2-7; the match to TRBD2 covers 9 bases. V lost 2 bases to trimming and J lost 3 bases; unmatched junction nucleotides: 5. CDR3 length: 15 amino acids. CDR1 and CDR2 from the germline V gene are MNHEY and SMNVEV (reference sequence). The CDR3 region is CASSLVAGDLYEQYF. Written as DNA, the CDR3 is TGTGCCAGCAGTTTAGTAGCGGGAGATCTCTACGAGCAGTACTTC.

The V gene is TRBV12-3 or TRBV12-4, the J gene TRBJ2-1; D not resolved. Deletions cut 6 bases from V and 7 bases from J, with 10 bases between. The CDR3 length is 12 residues. The CDR3 is CASSTNDNEQFF. The DNA for the CDR3 is TGTGCCAGCAGCACAAACGATAATGAGCAGTTCTTC.

The chain combines TRBV29-1 with TRBJ1-6; a weak D match, TRBD1 (5 bases). Germline-derived CDR1 and CDR2 are SQVTM and ANQGSEA. V was trimmed by 5 bases and J by 8 bases, leaving 13 bases between them. This CDR3 comprises 13 residues. The CDR3 loop is CSVSAGIYSPLHF. The CDR3 coding sequence is TGCAGCGTTTCCGCAGGGATTTATTCACCCCTCCACTTT.

This rearrangement joins TRBV3-1 (or the pseudogene TRBV3-2) to TRBJ2-1; 10 bases are a match to TRBD2. The CDR3 is made up of 15 amino acids. From germline, CDR1 is LGHDT and CDR2 YNNKEL (reference sequence). The V segment lost 2 bases and the J segment 9 bases; nucleotides outside the gene matches: 7. CDR3 region: CASSQLSGGAIEQFF. The CDR3 region has the DNA TGTGCCAGCAGCCAACTCAGCGGGGGGGCCATTGAGCAGTTCTTC.

V is TRBV10-1 and J is TRBJ1-2; D might be TRBD1 (5 bases). The CDR3 has 13 amino acids. Germline CDR1 reads WNHNN; CDR2 reads SYGVQD (reference sequence). Trimming cost V 4 bases and J 4 bases, with 10 bases left between them. The CDR3 coding sequence is TGCGCCAGCAGTGGGGGCTTCGGCTATGGCTACACCTTC. Encoded protein: CASSGGFGYGYTF.

A single count supports this clone. CDR3 nucleotide sequence: TGCGCCAGCAGCATAACAGGGGGCCTAGGGACCACTGAAGCTTTCTTT. Amino acids: CASSITGGLGTTEAFF. This sequence joins TRBV4-3 and TRBJ1-1; 9 positions match TRBD1. In germline, CDR1 is LGHNA, CDR2 YSLEER. This CDR3 has 16 amino acids. Trimming removed 5 bases from V and 4 bases from J; junction bases left unmatched: 11.

This clone was seen just once. This chain uses TRBV7-8 with TRBJ1-1, with 9 bases identical to TRBD1. The CDR3 extends over 13 amino acids. Germline trimming cut 6 bases from V and 10 bases from J; bases unmatched to any gene: 9. The germline gives CDR1 SGHVS, CDR2 FQNEAQ. The chain's CDR3 is CASRRTGGGGAFF. The DNA for the CDR3 is TGTGCCAGCAGACGTACAGGGGGCGGAGGAGCTTTCTTT.

This clone came up a few times. V and J are TRBV2 and TRBJ2-7; 8 nucleotides match TRBD1. Germline lookup yields CDR1 SNHLY and CDR2 FYNNEI. This CDR3 is built from 15 residues. The V gene end was trimmed by 7 bases and the J gene end by 5 bases; junction bases not matched to a gene: 13. This CDR3 reads CASMGLGQGAHEQYF. In DNA, the CDR3 is TGTGCCAGCATGGGGCTAGGACAGGGAGCCCACGAGCAGTACTTC.

This clone was observed once. V is TRBV5-1 and J is TRBJ2-7; the D gene is possibly TRBD2 (5 bases). Germline CDR1 reads SGHRS; CDR2 reads YFSETQ. V lost 6 bases to trimming and J lost 3 bases, with 10 bases between them. The CDR3 runs to 12 residues. In DNA, the CDR3 is TGCGCCAGCAAAGGACGGGACTACGAGCAGTACTTC. This codes for CASKGRDYEQYF.

CDR3 protein: CASSAPGTVNTEAFF. Written as DNA, the CDR3 is TGCGCCAGCAGCGCCCCCGGGACGGTGAACACTGAAGCTTTCTTT. The chain links TRBV5-1 to TRBJ1-1, with D perhaps TRBD1 (5 bases). The germline V and J ends were trimmed by 4 bases and 0 bases, with 13 bases remaining between them. The CDR3 covers 15 residues. Germline CDR1 SGHRS, CDR2 YFSETQ.

The chain joins TRBV27 to TRBJ2-1; perhaps TRBD1 as D (5 bases). V was clipped by 2 bases and J by 7 bases, with 9 bases between them. Per the germline V gene, CDR1 is MNHEY and CDR2 is SMNVEV (reference sequence). The CDR3 runs to 13 residues. Here the CDR3 reads CASSLRTRNEQFF. The CDR3 DNA reads as TGTGCCAGCAGTTTAAGGACACGTAATGAGCAGTTCTTC.

The chain combines TRBV27 with TRBJ1-6, with D maybe TRBD1 (6 bases). This CDR3 region has 18 residues. Germline CDR1 and CDR2: MNHEY and SMNVEV (reference sequence). Trimming took 0 bases from V and 7 from J, leaving 19 bases between them. CDR3 nucleotide sequence: TGTGCCAGCAGTTTATCGCGTCTGCCAGGGGCCCCAAATTCACCCCTCCACTTT. Translated: CASSLSRLPGAPNSPLHF.

This clone was observed a few times. V usage is TRBV15 and J usage is TRBJ2-1, with D possibly TRBD1 on 6 matching bases. Deletions cut 1 base from V and 4 bases from J, with 11 bases between. The germline CDR1 and CDR2 sequences are LNHNV and YYDKDF (reference sequence). The CDR3 length is 15 residues. CDR3 sequence: CATSRARTVYNEQFF. The CDR3 nucleotides read TGTGCCACCAGCAGAGCACGGACAGTTTACAATGAGCAGTTCTTC.

This clone appeared once. V and J are TRBV28 and TRBJ2-6; 7 bases match TRBD2. Trimming took 3 bases from V and 4 from J; bases not matched to a gene: 6. The CDR3 runs 16 residues. Germline values: CDR1 MDHEN, CDR2 SYDVKM. The CDR3 sequence is CASSFGGISGANVLTF. DNA of the CDR3: TGTGCCAGCAGTTTCGGGGGGATTTCCGGGGCCAACGTCCTGACTTTC.

Worth noting for this clone: A junction boundary mismatches the germline segment, possibly from a read error. The rearrangement uses TRBV7-8 and TRBJ2-2; TRBD2 agrees at 14 bases. Germline CDR1 is SGHVS and CDR2 is FQNEAQ. There are 21 residues in the CDR3. DNA of the CDR3: TGTGCCAGCAGCTTAGTCCGATCCGGGACTAGCGGGGGCCTGAACACCGGGAAGCTGTTTTTT. Its protein product is CASSLVRSGTSGGLNTGKLFF.

V is TRBV9 and J is TRBJ1-6; D may be TRBD1 (5 bases). V gave up 0 bases and J gave up 7 bases, with 11 bases separating them. Per the germline V gene, CDR1 is SGDLS and CDR2 is YYNGEE. This CDR3 is 15 amino acids long. The CDR3 protein is CASSVGGTENSPLHF. CDR3 nucleotides: TGTGCCAGCAGCGTAGGGGGGACTGAAAATTCACCCCTCCACTTT.